The 11 T cell receptor beta chains in this list originate from one sample, sequenced in a study of blood T cell repertoires in COVID-19 (dated by TCRdb to 2020 to 2021). The method behind the library was the immunoSEQ multiplex PCR assay. The source is immuneACCESS, and TCRdb retained only in-frame sequences with V and J called. Part of the clones is not carried over; for the studies checked, unresolved V genes explain less than half of this, and the remainder is unexplained. This sample has 25,000 to 30,000 clones in its table, and around 92% of those were observed once. The top ten clones comprise roughly 2.3% of the sample. Sequenced sample: peripheral blood. The receptors originated from a middle-aged man with active COVID-19.

The chain couples TRBV10-3 to TRBJ1-4; D gene uncertain. This CDR3 contains 15 residues. The ends were cut back, 3 bases at V and 5 bases at J, with 13 bases in the middle. The germline CDR1 and CDR2 sequences are ENHRY and SYGVKD. CDR3 coding DNA: TGTGCCATCAGTGAAAGGGCAGGAGGGAATGAAAAACTGTTTTTT. It is translated as CAISERAGGNEKLFF.

The CDR3 DNA is TGTGCCAGCAGCGCGGACAGGGGGAATCAGCCCCAGCATTTT. Its protein product is CASSADRGNQPQHF. The rearrangement joins TRBV5-6 to TRBJ1-5; 10 nucleotides line up with TRBD1. Losses at the gene ends were 4 bases for V and 4 bases for J; bases not matched to a gene: 2. Per the germline V gene, CDR1 is SGHDT and CDR2 is YYEEEE. The CDR3 is 14 residues long. Full variable domain (outside the CDR3, taken from reference TRBV5-6 and TRBJ1-5): DAGVTQSPTHLIKTRGQQVTLRCSPKSGHDTVSWYQQALGQGPQFIFQYYEEEERQRGNFPDRFSGHQFPNYSSELNVNALLLGDSALYLCASSADRGNQPQHFGDGTRLSIL.

This chain uses TRBV5-1 with TRBJ2-1; TRBD2 matches 16 bases. CDR1 SGHRS and CDR2 YFSETQ come from the germline V gene. V gave up 2 bases and J gave up 2 bases; unmatched junction bases: 10. The CDR3 has 20 residues. CDR3: CASSFIPGLAGGSAYNEQFF. Here the CDR3 DNA reads TGCGCCAGCAGCTTTATCCCGGGACTAGCGGGAGGGAGTGCCTACAATGAGCAGTTCTTC.

The chain is built from TRBV12-5 and TRBJ2-2; a possible D gene is TRBD1 (6 bases). V was clipped by 3 bases and J by 6 bases, with 8 bases between them. The germline V gene has CDR1 LGHNT and CDR2 FRNRAP. The CDR3 spans 13 residues. The CDR3 spells CASGLQGSGELFF. Here the CDR3 DNA reads TGTGCTAGTGGTTTACAGGGATCCGGGGAGCTGTTTTTT.

CDR3 protein: CASSQVKAGADTQYF. DNA for the CDR3: TGTGCCAGCAGCCAAGTAAAAGCGGGAGCAGATACGCAGTATTTT. The chain carries TRBV14 and TRBJ2-3, with 8 nucleotides matching TRBD2. CDR3 length: 15 residues. The junction had 4 bases not matched to a gene; V was cut back by 1 base and J by 4 bases. The germline CDR1 and CDR2 sequences are SGHDN and FVKESK.

The chain recombines TRBV25-1 with TRBJ2-7, with 8 bases that match TRBD1. CDR1 and CDR2 from the germline V gene are MGHDK and SYGVNS. V lost 3 bases, J lost 6 bases, and 10 bases stayed unmatched. This CDR3 spans 15 amino acids. CDR3 in amino acids: CASSDLGRGLVEQYF. CDR3 bases: TGTGCCAGCAGTGACTTGGGCAGGGGGCTAGTCGAGCAGTACTTC.

In DNA form, the CDR3 reads TGTGCCAGCAGTCCGACGCGAATCGAGGCGAACACTGAAGCTTTCTTT. It yields the protein CASSPTRIEANTEAFF. V gene TRBV27 combines with J gene TRBJ1-1; D is unresolved. With 5 bases removed from V and 1 base from J, the gap between germline ends came to 17 bases. CDR3 size: 16 residues. CDR1 and CDR2 from the germline V gene are MNHEY and SMNVEV (reference sequence).

This chain's CDR3 is CASSDTTYEQYF. DNA for the CDR3: TGTGCCAGCAGTGACACTACCTACGAGCAGTACTTC. The rearrangement uses TRBV6-1 and TRBJ2-7; no clear D gene. V was shortened by 3 bases and J by 2 bases, with 5 bases between the two germline ends. This CDR3 is 12 amino acids long. The germline V gene has CDR1 MNHNS and CDR2 SASEGT.

This clone was recorded only once. This sequence joins TRBV5-1 and TRBJ1-4, with a weak D call TRBD1 (5 bases). Germline loops: CDR1 SGHRS, CDR2 YFSETQ. The V gene lost 2 bases and the J gene lost 3 bases, with 14 bases spanning the gap. The CDR3 is 16 amino acids. The CDR3 here is CASSLLGVRPNEKLFF. DNA of the CDR3: TGCGCCAGCAGCTTATTAGGGGTGCGCCCTAATGAAAAACTGTTTTTT.

The chain has TRBV5-4 and TRBJ2-5; 7 bases are shared with TRBD1. CDR1 is SGHNT and CDR2 is YYREEE in the germline V gene (reference sequence). This CDR3 has 14 amino acids. J gave up 0 bases and V 4 bases, and 3 bases lay outside the gene matches. CDR3 bases: TGTGCCAGCAGCAGGGGGCGTGACCAAGAGACCCAGTACTTC. This encodes CASSRGRDQETQYF.

The chain carries TRBV5-1 and TRBJ2-1, with a possible D match to TRBD1 (5 bases). The CDR3 runs to 15 residues. The V and J ends lost 4 bases and 5 bases respectively, with 16 bases between them. Looked up from germline, CDR1 is SGHRS and CDR2 is YFSETQ. The CDR3 nucleotides are TGCGCCAGCAGCCGCCAGATACCAGGGAACAATGAGCAGTTCTTC. Translation gives CASSRQIPGNNEQFF.